This TCR beta chain was recorded in a study of blood T cell repertoires in COVID-19. Study context: Samples of COVID-19 (acute and convalescent) were obtained from the United States, Italy and Spain. T cells, B-cell-depleted T cells, or PBMCs supplied cDNA or gDNA.

Germline V gene lookup returns CDR1 SGHRS and CDR2 YFSETQ. This CDR3 has 15 residues. Trimming cost V 2 bases and J 3 bases, with 12 bases left between them. Authors' methods: Reference gene primer amplification yielded estimated nucleated cell counts. The data were produced by immunoSEQ multiplex PCR, yet TCRdb's version contains in-frame clones alone and is incomplete. V and J calls and clone size come straight from that table; D and trimming were deduced from the DNA. The sample yields around 120,000 clones, about nine tenths seen once. The source of this sequence is a human donor with active COVID-19. The donor label of this sample is uncertain. Specimen: peripheral blood. V usage is TRBV5-1 and J usage is TRBJ1-5; a weak D match, TRBD1 (6 bases). The CDR3 loop reads CASSFEGDTNQPQHF. Here the CDR3 DNA reads TGCGCCAGCAGCTTTGAGGGGGACACCAATCAGCCCCAGCATTTT.